Shown below are 6 T cell receptor beta chains from a single sample sequenced in a study of blood T cell repertoires in COVID-19 (TCRdb year 2020). The library relied on the immunoSEQ multiplex PCR assay. In TCRdb, the immuneACCESS table is reduced to in-frame sequences with V and J assigned. These tables do not hold every clone; where another copy was compared, an unresolved V gene accounts for under half, and the others remain unexplained. Here the sample has a few hundred thousand clones; roughly 85% occur a single time. Of the sample, under 2.5% falls within the top ten clones. What was sequenced was peripheral blood. These receptors were taken from a woman in her 70s with COVID-19, enrolled during active disease.

The rearrangement links TRBV24-1 to TRBJ2-1, with TRBD1 matching over 7 bases. V gave up 0 bases and J gave up 5 bases; unmatched junction bases: 3. CDR3 length: 15 residues. Germline values: CDR1 KGHDR, CDR2 SFDVKD. The CDR3, as DNA: TGTGCCACCAGTGATTTGCAGGGGGTGGACAATGAGCAGTTCTTC. Translating gives CATSDLQGVDNEQFF.

The rearrangement uses TRBV7-9 and TRBJ2-7; TRBD1 agrees at 11 bases. CDR3 length: 15 amino acids. Trimming took 5 bases from V and 2 from J; bases not matched to a gene: 5. Germline CDR1 reads SEHNR; CDR2 reads FQNEAQ (reference sequence). CDR3 in DNA: TGTGCCAGCAGCCAAGGACAGGGGGCCACCTACGAGCAGTACTTC. It encodes CASSQGQGATYEQYF.

The gene calls are TRBV12-1 and TRBJ2-2; whether TRBD2, the table's D call, matches the DNA was not checked. TRBV12-1 is tagged as a pseudogene. The CDR3 extends over 20 amino acids. CDR3 protein: CASSFVVRVEGTTLPGELFF. CDR3 nucleotides: TGTGCCAGCAGCTTTGTGGTGAGGGTTGAGGGCACGACCCTGCCCGGGGAGCTGTTTTTT.

The rearrangement links TRBV27 to TRBJ1-2, with 9 bases lining up with TRBD1. This CDR3 is built from 20 residues. J lost 1 base, V lost 2 bases, and 17 bases had no gene match. Germline V gives CDR1 MNHEY, CDR2 SMNVEV (reference sequence). The CDR3 bases are TGTGCCAGCAGTTTAAAGGGCCGACAGGGGGAACGAGGTTATAACTATGGCTACACCTTC. Translation gives CASSLKGRQGERGYNYGYTF.

The chain couples TRBV9 to TRBJ1-4; 7 positions match TRBD1. CDR1 and CDR2 from the germline V gene are SGDLS and YYNGEE. CDR3 size: 15 residues. V was pared by 4 bases and J by 4 bases, with 7 bases of the junction left unmatched. The CDR3 loop is CASSPGQNINEKLFF. In DNA, the CDR3 is TGTGCCAGCAGCCCGGGACAGAATATTAATGAAAAACTGTTTTTT.

In this sample, this clone turned up once. J is TRBJ2-7 and V is TRBV7-9, with TRBD1 as a possible D gene (5 bases). Germline assignment: CDR1 SEHNR and CDR2 FQNEAQ (reference sequence). This CDR3 contains 12 residues. The ends were cut back, 5 bases at V and 9 bases at J, with 14 bases in the middle. The CDR3 reads CASSPQAWGQYF. The DNA for the CDR3 is TGTGCCAGCAGCCCACAGGCTTGGGGGCAGTACTTC. The entire variable domain, with the rest obtained from reference TRBV7-9 and TRBJ2-7, is as follows: DTGVSQNPRHKITKRGQNVTFRCDPISEHNRLYWYRQTLGQGPEFLTYFQNEAQLEKSRLLSDRFSAERPKGSFSTLEIQRTEQGDSAMYLCASSPQAWGQYFGPGTRLTVT.